These T cell receptor beta chains were read from a single sample in a study of blood T cell repertoires in COVID-19. The method was immunoSEQ multiplex PCR; TCRdb's version includes in-frame clones alone and lacks a portion of them. The sample has hundreds of thousands of clones; about 91% are singletons. The specimen was PBMCs or T cells enriched from blood (not recorded which). All receptors derive from a woman aged 40 to 55 with acute COVID-19. CDR3s include the opening cysteine and the closing phenylalanine or tryptophan. The order of the fields is clone size, V gene, D gene, J gene, CDR3 DNA, CDR3 protein. D genes are given only for firm matches. Clone sizes are given selectively: once, few, many, or a class where the clone is expanded.

size: -
V: TRBV19
D: -
J: TRBJ2-1
DNA: TGTGCCAGTAGTATAGATCACCAGCGGTATGAGCAGTTCTTC
CDR3: CASSIDHQRYEQFF

size: few
V: TRBV10-3
D: -
J: TRBJ1-1
DNA: TGTGCCATCAGTGAGGGGAGAGCGAACACTGAAGCTTTCTTT
CDR3: CAISEGRANTEAFF

size: -
V: TRBV12-3/TRBV12-4
D: TRBD1
J: TRBJ2-5
DNA: TGTGCCAGCAGTTTGTGGGACAGTGGGACCCAGTACTTC
CDR3: CASSLWDSGTQYF

size: -
V: TRBV11-3
D: -
J: TRBJ1-1
DNA: TGTGCCAGCAGCTTAGTCGTGGTACAGGTTGAGACTGAAGCTTTCTTT
CDR3: CASSLVVVQVETEAFF

size: -
V: TRBV19
D: TRBD1
J: TRBJ1-2
DNA: TGTGCCAGTAGTATAGGAGCAGGGGGTAGTGGCTACACCTTC
CDR3: CASSIGAGGSGYTF

size: -
V: TRBV7-9
D: TRBD2
J: TRBJ2-5
DNA: TGTGCCAGCAGTTTCTTAGCGGGAAACCAAGAGACCCAGTACTTC
CDR3: CASSFLAGNQETQYF

size: -
V: TRBV5-1
D: TRBD1
J: TRBJ1-4
DNA: TGCGCCAGCAGCTTGGAGGGACAGGGAGGAGAAAAACTGTTTTTT
CDR3: CASSLEGQGGEKLFF

size: few
V: TRBV29-1
D: -
J: TRBJ1-1
DNA: TGCAGCGTTGAAGAATCGGCGCCGGGGGCTGAAGCTTTCTTT
CDR3: CSVEESAPGAEAFF

size: -
V: TRBV9
D: -
J: TRBJ1-2
DNA: TGTGCCAGCAGCGCAGGGATCCCTGGCTACACCTTC
CDR3: CASSAGIPGYTF

size: -
V: TRBV5-4
D: -
J: TRBJ1-2
DNA: TGTGCCAGCAGCTTGGAGCCCCTAGGGGCTGGCTACACCTTC
CDR3: CASSLEPLGAGYTF

size: -
V: TRBV5-8
D: -
J: TRBJ2-1
DNA: TGTGCCAGCAGCTCCGACGGACAGCCCTACAATGAGCAGTTCTTC
CDR3: CASSSDGQPYNEQFF

size: -
V: TRBV24-1
D: -
J: TRBJ2-7
DNA: TGTGCCACCAGTGACTCTCTAGCGATCGAGCAGTACTTC
CDR3: CATSDSLAIEQYF

size: -
V: TRBV27
D: TRBD2
J: TRBJ2-7
DNA: TGTGCCAGCAGTCGGATCGGAGCGGGAGGGGCCTACGAGCAGTACTTC
CDR3: CASSRIGAGGAYEQYF

size: -
V: TRBV29-1
D: -
J: TRBJ2-5
DNA: TGCAGCGTGGCCCAGGGTACCCTTCAAGAGACCCAGTACTTC
CDR3: CSVAQGTLQETQYF

size: -
V: TRBV11-3
D: -
J: TRBJ1-2
DNA: TGTGCCAGCAGCCCGATCGGTGGCTATGGCTACACCTTC
CDR3: CASSPIGGYGYTF

size: -
V: TRBV28
D: TRBD2
J: TRBJ2-1
DNA: TGTGCCAGCAGTTTGAAGTTCCTAGCGGGAGGGGGGAATGAGCAGTTCTTC
CDR3: CASSLKFLAGGGNEQFF

size: -
V: TRBV7-9
D: TRBD2
J: TRBJ2-1
DNA: TGTGCCAGCAGCTGGGGGACTAGCGGAGAAAATGAGCAGTTCTTC
CDR3: CASSWGTSGENEQFF

size: once
V: TRBV7-7
D: -
J: TRBJ2-1
DNA: TGTGCTAGCAGCCCAACTAATCGTGCCGATGAGCAGTTCTTC
CDR3: CASSPTNRADEQFF

size: -
V: TRBV6-1
D: TRBD1
J: TRBJ1-5
DNA: TGTGCCAGCAGTGAAGGACTTGGACAGGGAAGAGCTCAGCCCCAGCATTTT
CDR3: CASSEGLGQGRAQPQHF

size: -
V: TRBV19
D: -
J: TRBJ2-1
DNA: TGTGCCAGGAGGGGGAGGGCGAACAATGAGCAGTTCTTC
CDR3: CARRGRANNEQFF

size: -
V: TRBV24-1
D: -
J: TRBJ1-5
DNA: TGTGCCACCAGTGATCCGACCACAGGAACCAATCAGCCCCAGCATTTT
CDR3: CATSDPTTGTNQPQHF

size: few
V: TRBV6-5
D: -
J: TRBJ1-2
DNA: TGTGCCAGCTTCCGCTATGGCTACACCTTC
CDR3: CASFRYGYTF

size: -
V: TRBV19
D: -
J: TRBJ2-3
DNA: TGTGCCAGTAGTATAGTCTCGGGAGAGGGTGATACGCAGTATTTT
CDR3: CASSIVSGEGDTQYF

size: -
V: TRBV10-1
D: TRBD1
J: TRBJ1-2
DNA: TGCGCCAGCAGTGCCGGGACAGTGGGCTATGGCTACACCTTC
CDR3: CASSAGTVGYGYTF

size: -
V: TRBV3-1/TRBV3-2
D: -
J: TRBJ1-1
DNA: TGTGCCAGCTCCTCTGGAGTTTCGAACACTGAAGCTTTCTTT
CDR3: CASSSGVSNTEAFF

size: -
V: TRBV5-1
D: -
J: TRBJ2-3
DNA: TGCGCCAGCAGCTTGGTATATCGGAGGGTAAGGACAGATACGCAGTATTTT
CDR3: CASSLVYRRVRTDTQYF

size: -
V: TRBV6-6
D: TRBD1
J: TRBJ1-2
DNA: TGTGCCAGCAGTCTCTTACAGGGGGATCTAAGAGTTGGTGGCTACACCTTC
CDR3: CASSLLQGDLRVGGYTF

size: -
V: TRBV9
D: -
J: TRBJ2-1
DNA: TGTGCCAGCAGCGTAAGTAGCGACTACAATGAGCAGTTCTTC
CDR3: CASSVSSDYNEQFF

size: once
V: TRBV24-1
D: -
J: TRBJ2-7
DNA: TGTGCCACCAGTCAGGGCCAGGGGCAGTACTTC
CDR3: CATSQGQGQYF

size: -
V: TRBV5-1
D: TRBD2
J: TRBJ2-3
DNA: TGCGCCAGCAGCTTGGCCAATGGAGGGAGGGCCACAGATACGCAGTATTTT
CDR3: CASSLANGGRATDTQYF

size: -
V: TRBV7-3
D: TRBD2
J: TRBJ2-1
DNA: TGTGCCAGCAGCCTCGGGACTAGCGGGGAGGGGGAGCAGTTCTTC
CDR3: CASSLGTSGEGEQFF

size: -
V: TRBV9
D: -
J: TRBJ1-2
DNA: TGTGCCAGCAGCGTAGAATTACGCGGGAACTATGGCTACACCTTC
CDR3: CASSVELRGNYGYTF

size: -
V: TRBV5-1
D: TRBD2
J: TRBJ2-1
DNA: TGCGCCAGCGGACCGGGACTAGCGGACTACAATGAGCAGTTCTTC
CDR3: CASGPGLADYNEQFF

size: -
V: TRBV15
D: TRBD1
J: TRBJ2-5
DNA: TGTGCCACCAGCAGATGGGACAGCCAAGAGACCCAGTACTTC
CDR3: CATSRWDSQETQYF

size: once
V: TRBV9
D: -
J: TRBJ1-5
DNA: TGTGCCAGCAGCGTGGGACTTCTGAATCAGCCCCAGCATTTT
CDR3: CASSVGLLNQPQHF

size: few
V: TRBV5-1
D: -
J: TRBJ1-1
DNA: TGCGCCAGCAGCTTCGACGGACAGAACACTGAAGCTTTCTTT
CDR3: CASSFDGQNTEAFF

size: -
V: TRBV9
D: -
J: TRBJ2-1
DNA: TGTGCCAGCAGCGTAAGGGGGAGCTCCTCCTACAATGAGCAGTTCTTC
CDR3: CASSVRGSSSYNEQFF

size: -
V: TRBV9
D: TRBD2
J: TRBJ2-1
DNA: TGTGCCAGCAGCGTAGCTTTCGGGACTAGTGACTACAATGAGCAGTTCTTC
CDR3: CASSVAFGTSDYNEQFF

size: -
V: TRBV11-3
D: TRBD1
J: TRBJ1-1
DNA: TGTGCCAGCAGCTTAGTTTCAGGGGGCGAGGCTTTCTTT
CDR3: CASSLVSGGEAFF

size: -
V: TRBV7-9
D: -
J: TRBJ1-2
DNA: TGTGCCAGCAGCTCTACAGGGATTACCTTC
CDR3: CASSSTGITF

size: -
V: TRBV9
D: -
J: TRBJ2-5
DNA: TGTGCCAGCAGCAACGGAGGGCCTTGGGAGACCCAGTACTTC
CDR3: CASSNGGPWETQYF

size: -
V: TRBV25-1
D: TRBD1
J: TRBJ1-2
DNA: TGTGCCAGCAGTGAATATCGACAGGGGAGTGGCTACACCTTC
CDR3: CASSEYRQGSGYTF

size: -
V: TRBV14
D: TRBD1
J: TRBJ1-6
DNA: TGTGCCAGCAGCCGATTCCGGGACAGGGCCTTTCGGAATTCACCCCTCCACTTT
CDR3: CASSRFRDRAFRNSPLHF

size: -
V: TRBV27
D: -
J: TRBJ1-5
DNA: TGTGCCAGCAGTTTAGAGGGCCAGCCCCAGCATTTT
CDR3: CASSLEGQPQHF

size: -
V: TRBV18
D: TRBD1
J: TRBJ1-3
DNA: TGTGCCAGCTCATCAGGGGGGTCGGCTGGAAACACCATATATTTT
CDR3: CASSSGGSAGNTIYF

size: -
V: TRBV24-1
D: -
J: TRBJ1-3
DNA: TGTGCCACCCAACCACAGCTCTCTGGAAACACCATATATTTT
CDR3: CATQPQLSGNTIYF

size: -
V: TRBV5-1
D: -
J: TRBJ1-1
DNA: TGCGCCAGCAGCTTGGCCGGTTCTTCGCAGGATGAAGCTTTCTTT
CDR3: CASSLAGSSQDEAFF